A single sample gave rise to the 6 T cell receptor beta chains below, sequenced in a study of CDR3 diversity in severe acne. TCRdb reanalysed the PCR reads using MiXCR and keeps one entry per CDR3 protein. Among 85,000 to 120,000 distinct CDR3 sequences listed, roughly half were seen once. The sequencing sample was made of blood. All receptors derive from a male donor with acne.

There are many counts of this clonotype. The chain joins TRBV6-6 to TRBJ2-1; possibly TRBD1 for D (6 bases). The germline V and J ends were trimmed by 2 bases and 9 bases, with 14 bases remaining between them. This CDR3 contains 14 residues. Germline values: CDR1 MNHNY, CDR2 SVGAGI (reference sequence). DNA for the CDR3: TGTGCCAGCAGTTACCATCAGGGGACGATTGAGCAGTTCTTC. This translates into CASSYHQGTIEQFF.

For this clonotype: This CDR3 is missing its conserved last phenylalanine or tryptophan, likely due to a read error. The rearrangement links TRBV6-6 to TRBJ2-7; the D gene is possibly TRBD1 (5 bases). Trimming stripped 6 bases from V and 5 bases from J, with 17 bases between. This CDR3 has 14 amino acids. CDR1 is MNHNY and CDR2 is SVGAGI in the germline V gene (reference sequence). As DNA, the CDR3 is TGTGCCAGCAGGGGTTCAGGGTTTCACAACGAGCAGTACTCC. Protein product: CASRGSGFHNEQYS.

This clonotype was found a few times. The chain combines TRBV14 with TRBJ2-1; TRBD1 matches at 7 bases. The CDR3 is made up of 13 amino acids. Trimming at V came to 0 bases and at J to 12 bases, leaving 5 bases not matched to a gene. Germline V gives CDR1 SGHDN, CDR2 FVKESK. The CDR3 DNA follows: TGTGCCAGCAGCCAAGATCATAGGACAGGGCAGTTCTTC. This sequence encodes CASSQDHRTGQFF.

The chain links TRBV29-1 to TRBJ2-2, with a weak D call TRBD2 (7 bases). Germline V gene data show CDR1 as SQVTM and CDR2 as ANQGSEA. V was shortened by 4 bases and J by 5 bases, with 17 bases between the two germline ends. There are 15 residues in the CDR3. The CDR3 DNA reads TGCAGCGTTGTATGGGAGGGGGGATGGACCGGGGAGCTGTTTTTT. Its protein product is CSVVWEGGWTGELFF.

The chain has TRBV10-3 and TRBJ2-5; 7 bases match TRBD1. The germline V gene has CDR1 ENHRY and CDR2 SYGVKD. Germline trimming cut 3 bases from V and 3 bases from J; bases unmatched to any gene: 7. The CDR3 runs to 15 residues. The DNA of the CDR3 is TGTGCCATCAGTGATGAGGGGGCAGAAGAAGAGACCCAGTACTTC. Protein sequence: CAISDEGAEEETQYF.

This clonotype has just one count. The chain recombines TRBV24-1 with TRBJ1-5, with D uncertain. Germline CDR1 is KGHDR and CDR2 is SFDVKD. V shed 1 base and J shed 7 bases, with 10 bases lying between them. The CDR3 is made up of 14 amino acids. CDR3 protein: CATSDFPTGQPQHF. CDR3 DNA sequence: TGTGCCACCAGTGATTTTCCGACCGGACAGCCCCAGCATTTT.